This TCR beta chain was profiled in a study of shared clonotypes between healthy human individuals. Overall study: There were three CD4 naive, three CD4 memory, two CD8 naive and one CD8 memory plates per donor.

Findings of the study overall: What naive subsets generally showed was a larger estimated richness than memory subsets showed.

Notes on this clone: Its target is unknown.

Germline CDR1 SGHVS, CDR2 FQNEAQ. The ends were cut back, 11 bases at V and 0 bases at J, with 17 bases in the middle. This CDR3 is 15 amino acids long. Profiling relied on immunoSEQ multiplex PCR, and the TCRdb table lists in-frame clones only, not all of them. Of approximately 2.3 million clones listed, over 85% are singletons. Sequencing used naive CD4+ T cells from PBMCs. Sample subset: CD45RA+ positively selected. V is TRBV7-8 and J is TRBJ1-3, with a possible D match to TRBD1 (5 bases). The origin of this receptor is a man aged 18 to 30 in good health. Some clones in this sample may be carry-over from other donors' samples. CDR3 protein: CAPRGAVSSGNTIYF. As DNA, the CDR3 is TGTGCCCCGAGAGGGGCCGTTAGCTCTGGAAACACCATATATTTT.